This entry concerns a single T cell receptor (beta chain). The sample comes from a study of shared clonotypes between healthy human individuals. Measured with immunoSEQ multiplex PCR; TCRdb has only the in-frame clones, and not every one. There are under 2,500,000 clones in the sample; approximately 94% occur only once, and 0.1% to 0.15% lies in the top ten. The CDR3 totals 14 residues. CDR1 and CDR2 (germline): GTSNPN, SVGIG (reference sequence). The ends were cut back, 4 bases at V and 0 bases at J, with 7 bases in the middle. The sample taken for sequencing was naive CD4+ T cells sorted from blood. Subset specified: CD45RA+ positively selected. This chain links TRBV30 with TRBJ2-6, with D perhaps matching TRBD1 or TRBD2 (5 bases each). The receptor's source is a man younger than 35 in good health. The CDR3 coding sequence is TGTGCCTGGAAGGGGACCTCTGGGGCCAACGTCCTGACTTTC. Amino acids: CAWKGTSGANVLTF.